The clone carrying this TCR beta chain was found many times. Its antigen remains unknown. This record comes from a study of molecular identifiers for immune sequencing clone quantification. Trimming took 4 bases from V and 1 from J; bases not matched to a gene: 4. CDR1 SGHRS and CDR2 YFSETQ come from the germline V gene. The CDR3 has 14 residues. In preparing bulk TCR libraries, previously described methods and listed TCR primers were used. TCRdb called the PCR reads again in MiXCR, with one record for every CDR3 protein. This sample has some 580,000 distinct CDR3 sequences; over 25% occur once, and the top ten carry 0.78%. General study results and limits: In naive cells, clones above 20 RNA copies held under 1% of molecules, whereas in effector cells they held over 98%.

The sequenced sample consisted of naive CD8+ T cells from blood, with Jurkat cell RNA spiked in. Subset: FACS-sorted CD8+CD4-CCR7+CD45RA+ naive T cells. This chain joins TRBV5-1 and TRBJ2-5, with 7 bases that match TRBD1. This TCR was sampled from a human donor in good health. Some libraries in this study had Jurkat cell RNA spiked in. The CDR3 sequence is CASSTDRVQETQYF. In DNA, the CDR3 is TGCGCCAGCAGCACAGACAGGGTCCAAGAGACCCAGTACTTC.